Presented here are 17 T cell receptor beta chains from one specimen sequenced in a study of T cell responses to AZD1222 COVID-19 vaccine. Libraries were prepared by immunoSEQ multiplex PCR; TCRdb keeps only in-frame clonotypes and omits some of them. This table has 150,000 or so clones, 92% appearing once. The material sequenced was peripheral blood, taken 28 days after the second AZD1222 dose. All receptors derive from an adult who received the AZD1222 COVID-19 vaccine.

The rearrangement links TRBV9 to TRBJ2-4; tentative D call: TRBD1 (6 bases). CDR1 is SGDLS and CDR2 is YYNGEE in the germline V gene. CDR3 length: 13 residues. V lost 1 base, J lost 9 bases, and 11 bases lay in between. For the CDR3, the DNA is TGTGCCAGCAGCGTACAAGGGGGTAGCATTCAGTACTTC. Amino acids: CASSVQGGSIQYF.

The chain couples TRBV2 to TRBJ1-4; D is perhaps TRBD1 (5 bases). Germline lookup yields CDR1 SNHLY and CDR2 FYNNEI. Trimming stripped 6 bases from V and 8 bases from J, with 13 bases between. CDR3 length: 13 amino acids. The CDR3 nucleotides are TGTGCCAGCAGGGAGACAGTGACAGAAAAACTGTTTTTT. It yields the protein CASRETVTEKLFF.

The chain joins TRBV5-1 to TRBJ1-1; TRBD1 matches at 7 bases. Germline V gene data show CDR1 as SGHRS and CDR2 as YFSETQ. V lost 4 bases and J lost 5; bases outside the gene matches: 11. The CDR3 runs 15 residues. CDR3 protein: CASSPETGIGTEAFF. The CDR3 coding sequence is TGCGCCAGCAGCCCGGAGACAGGGATAGGGACTGAAGCTTTCTTT.

The CDR3, as DNA: TGTGCCAGCAGAAACGGACCTCCCTCCTTCTACGAGCAGTACTTC. It specifies CASRNGPPSFYEQYF. This sequence joins TRBV27 and TRBJ2-7; unclear D gene. This CDR3 region has 15 residues. Deletions cut 6 bases from V and 3 bases from J, with 18 bases between. The germline V gene has CDR1 MNHEY and CDR2 SMNVEV (reference sequence).

The V and J genes are TRBV30 and TRBJ2-1, with TRBD2 matching over 8 bases. Trimming cost V 2 bases and J 8 bases; bases outside gene matches: 5. The CDR3 sequence is 13 residues long. Germline CDR1 and CDR2: GTSNPN and SVGIG (reference sequence). CDR3 DNA sequence: TGTGCCTGGAGTCGGACTAGCCTCGATGAGCAGTTCTTC. It is translated as CAWSRTSLDEQFF. Full variable domain (rest looked up from reference TRBV30 and TRBJ2-1): SQTIHQWPATLVQPVGSPLSLECTVEGTSNPNLYWYRQAAGRGLQLLFYSVGIGQISSEVPQNLSASRPQDRQFILSSKKLLLSDSGFYLCAWSRTSLDEQFFGPGTRLTVL.

The chain employs TRBV6-6 and TRBJ2-5, with 7 bases that match TRBD1. V was pared by 6 bases and J by 5 bases, with 6 bases of the junction left unmatched. The germline V gene encodes CDR1 MNHNY and CDR2 SVGAGI (reference sequence). The CDR3 extends over 13 amino acids. CDR3 residues: CASRTGSVETQYF. Written as DNA, the CDR3 is TGTGCCAGCAGGACAGGGTCTGTGGAGACCCAGTACTTC.

The genes are TRBV3-1 (or the pseudogene TRBV3-2) and TRBJ2-2; the match to TRBD1 covers 7 bases. CDR1 is LGHDT and CDR2 is YNNKEL in the germline V gene (reference sequence). CDR3 length: 14 residues. Trimming took 10 bases from V and 2 from J; bases not matched to a gene: 7. The CDR3, as DNA: TGTGCCACCCAGGGACAGCTTAACACCGGGGAGCTGTTTTTT. This sequence encodes CATQGQLNTGELFF.

The chain combines TRBV2 with TRBJ1-6; D gene uncertain. CDR3 size: 13 residues. From germline, CDR1 is SNHLY and CDR2 FYNNEI. The germline V and J ends were trimmed by 8 bases and 3 bases, with 8 bases remaining between them. CDR3 nucleotides: TGTGCCAGCGGGGAGGACTATAATTCACCCCTCCACTTT. Translating it yields CASGEDYNSPLHF.

This clone has more than one count but fewer than ten. The J gene is TRBJ1-2, the V gene TRBV19, with a weak D call TRBD1 (5 bases). The CDR3 covers 12 residues. Germline V gene data show CDR1 as LNHDA and CDR2 as SQIVND (reference sequence). V was trimmed by 7 bases and J by 6 bases, leaving 12 bases between them. DNA of the CDR3: TGTGCCAGTAAGAGGGGAGAGGATGGCTACACCTTC. Its translation is CASKRGEDGYTF.

The J gene is TRBJ2-1, the V gene TRBV19; D call uncertain. Germline-derived CDR1 and CDR2 are LNHDA and SQIVND (reference sequence). The length of the CDR3 is 11 residues. The germline V and J ends were trimmed by 6 bases and 5 bases, with 5 bases remaining between them. This CDR3 is CASRGNNEQFF. CDR3 bases: TGTGCCAGTAGAGGGAACAATGAGCAGTTCTTC.

V is TRBV6-4 and J is TRBJ2-1; D call uncertain. Germline V gene sequence: CDR1 MRHNA, CDR2 SNTAGT. The CDR3 length is 13 residues. Trimming removed 4 bases from V and 5 bases from J, with 9 bases in between. The CDR3 DNA reads TGTGCCAGCAGTGTGAACAGTGACAATGAGCAGTTCTTC. Translated: CASSVNSDNEQFF.

The chain uses TRBV6-5 and TRBJ2-2, with no clear D. V gave up 3 bases and J gave up 1 base, with 9 bases separating them. This CDR3 has 15 residues. The germline V gene has CDR1 MNHEY and CDR2 SVGAGI. DNA of the CDR3: TGTGCCAGCAGTTATGAGGAAGAGAACACCGGGGAGCTGTTTTTT. Translated, it gives CASSYEEENTGELFF.

For this clone: The sample has other DNA sequences that encode this CDR3 too. This rearrangement joins TRBV7-2 to TRBJ1-2, with 9 bases identical to TRBD1. CDR3 size: 13 residues. Germline V gives CDR1 SGHTA, CDR2 FQGNSA. The J segment lost 8 bases and the V segment lost 5 bases, leaving 6 bases of the junction unmatched. The DNA of the CDR3 is TGTGCCAGCAGCCCCCGACAGGGGGGAGGCTACACCTTC. Amino acids: CASSPRQGGGYTF.

This chain connects TRBV29-1 to TRBJ1-1; D call uncertain. Trimming stripped 5 bases from V and 4 bases from J, with 8 bases between. This CDR3 has 11 amino acids. CDR1 SQVTM and CDR2 ANQGSEA come from the germline V gene. This chain's CDR3 is CSVPEGTEAFF. CDR3 DNA sequence: TGCAGCGTTCCCGAGGGCACTGAAGCTTTCTTT.

The chain has TRBV5-1 and TRBJ2-1; 7 bases match TRBD1. The ends lost 1 base at V and 4 bases at J; junction bases unmatched: 5. CDR1 SGHRS and CDR2 YFSETQ come from the germline V gene. The CDR3 totals 15 residues. The DNA of the CDR3 is TGCGCCAGCAGCTTGCAGGGGGAATATTACAATGAGCAGTTCTTC. Amino acids: CASSLQGEYYNEQFF.

The V call is TRBV23-1, the J call TRBJ1-4; 7 positions agree with TRBD1. TRBV23-1 is assigned to the ORF class and has an uncertain function. The length of the CDR3 is 20 residues. Trimming at V came to 2 bases and at J to 8 bases, leaving 23 bases not matched to a gene. This CDR3 is CASSQGFFTQGGGCLEKLFF. As DNA, the CDR3 is TGCGCCAGCAGTCAAGGTTTTTTTACTCAGGGGGGAGGTTGCTTAGAAAAACTGTTTTTT.

V gene TRBV7-8 combines with J gene TRBJ2-7, with D perhaps matching TRBD2 (5 bases). Germline CDR1 and CDR2: SGHVS and FQNEAQ. Between the trimmed V and J ends, which lost 5 bases and 0 bases, there was a span of 11 bases. This CDR3 comprises 14 residues. CDR3 protein: CASSQRRDSYEQYF. CDR3 sequence (DNA): TGTGCCAGCAGCCAGCGCCGGGACTCCTACGAGCAGTACTTC.